This entry lists 20 T cell receptor beta chains sequenced from one sample in a study of T-cell reconstitution after alpha-beta-depleted transplantation in children. A TCRbeta library incorporating unique molecular identifiers was prepared. Each CDR3 protein is one row after TCRdb ran MiXCR on the PCR reads. The table includes roughly 490,000 distinct CDR3 sequences, 11% detected once. Sample: PBMCs, mostly from graft donor cells, taken 180 days after TCRalphabeta/CD19-depleted stem cell transplant. All receptors derive from a female patient between 2 and 10 years old who had a stem cell transplant for aplastic anemia, so the T cells may come from the graft donor.

Details on this clonotype: One base away lies a much larger clone, so this may be a sequencing read error. The chain recombines TRBV28 with TRBJ2-4, with 12 bases identical to TRBD2. The CDR3 is 19 residues long. Germline V gives CDR1 MDHEN, CDR2 SYDVKM. CDR3 DNA sequence: TGTGCCAGCAGTTTATTGGCTAGCGGGAGGGCCGGAACCAAAAACAGTCAGTACTTC. Residues: CASSLLASGRAGTKNSQYF.

This clonotype was detected only a few times. The CDR3 bases are TGTGCCAGCAGCTCACAGGGGGTGTTCGGAAACACCATATATTTT. Protein: CASSSQGVFGNTIYF. The chain couples TRBV7-8 to TRBJ1-3; TRBD1 matches 8 bases. The CDR3 consists of 15 residues. V was pared by 4 bases and J by 4 bases, with 6 bases of the junction left unmatched. Germline V gene lookup returns CDR1 SGHVS and CDR2 FQNEAQ.

This clonotype was seen a few times. The V and J genes are TRBV5-1 and TRBJ2-3, with 7 positions matching TRBD2. Germline CDR1 reads SGHRS; CDR2 reads YFSETQ. This CDR3 comprises 16 residues. V trimming: 2 bases; J trimming: 2 bases; junction bases outside the gene matches: 8. The CDR3 DNA is TGCGCCAGCAGCTTCGGGGGAGGGCCCCCCACAGATACGCAGTATTTT. This gives the protein CASSFGGGPPTDTQYF.

The V call is TRBV7-2, the J call TRBJ2-7; weak D call: TRBD2 (6 bases). The CDR3 runs 14 residues. Germline CDR1 and CDR2: SGHTA and FQGNSA. V dropped 1 base and J dropped 2 bases, with 9 bases sitting between them. The CDR3 loop is CASSLVLATYEQYF. CDR3 coding DNA: TGTGCCAGCAGCTTAGTGCTAGCGACCTACGAGCAGTACTTC.

This clonotype was counted between two and nine times. The chain carries TRBV28 and TRBJ2-2; 11 bases map to TRBD2. This CDR3 is built from 15 residues. In germline, CDR1 is MDHEN, CDR2 SYDVKM. V shed 5 bases and J 9 bases; nucleotides not matched to a gene: 8. CDR3 amino acids: CASSLAGGPDRELFF. The CDR3 region has the DNA TGTGCCAGCAGTCTAGCGGGAGGCCCCGACCGGGAGCTGTTTTTT.

This clonotype has only a few counts. The V gene is TRBV11-2, the J gene TRBJ1-5, with D perhaps TRBD1 (6 bases). The ends were cut back, 0 bases at V and 9 bases at J, with 9 bases in the middle. This CDR3 is built from 13 residues. Looked up from germline, CDR1 is SGHAT and CDR2 is FQNNGV. The chain's CDR3 is CASSLDLGGPQHF. CDR3 bases: TGTGCCAGCAGCTTAGACCTAGGGGGGCCCCAGCATTTT. Full variable domain (missing parts from reference TRBV11-2 and TRBJ1-5): EAGVAQSPRYKIIEKRQSVAFWCNPISGHATLYWYQQILGQGPKLLIQFQNNGVVDDSQLPKDRFSAERLKGVDSTLKIQPAKLEDSAVYLCASSLDLGGPQHFGDGTRLSIL.

This clonotype came up a few times. The genes are TRBV12-3 or TRBV12-4 and TRBJ2-3, with 13 bases that match TRBD2. The CDR3 is 16 residues long. The ends lost 5 bases at V and 3 bases at J; junction bases unmatched: 5. The DNA of the CDR3 is TGTGCCAGCAGTCCACAGACTAGCGGGAGGACAGATACGCAGTATTTT. Protein product: CASSPQTSGRTDTQYF.

This clonotype was picked up many times. The rearrangement links TRBV27 to TRBJ2-7; 11 bases fit TRBD1. J was trimmed by 3 bases and V by 8 bases; bases with no gene match: 6. The length of the CDR3 is 14 residues. Germline V gives CDR1 MNHEY, CDR2 SMNVEV (reference sequence). The CDR3 reads CASAPGTGGYEQYF. Here the CDR3 DNA reads TGTGCCAGCGCCCCCGGGACAGGGGGCTACGAGCAGTACTTC.

This clonotype was picked up a small number of times. The CDR3 sequence: CASSSGTSGSANTGELFF. The DNA for the CDR3 is TGTGCCAGCAGCTCCGGGACTAGCGGGTCTGCGAACACCGGGGAGCTGTTTTTT. The V gene is TRBV11-2, the J gene TRBJ2-2, with 12 nucleotides matching TRBD2. The CDR3 has 18 amino acids. V trimming: 4 bases; J trimming: 0 bases; junction bases outside the gene matches: 6. The V gene's germline CDR1 is SGHAT and CDR2 FQNNGV.

This clonotype was seen a handful of times. This chain links TRBV12-3 or TRBV12-4 with TRBJ1-1, with 7 nucleotides matching TRBD1. The CDR3 consists of 15 residues. Trimming removed 6 bases from V and 3 bases from J; junction bases left unmatched: 10. The CDR3, as DNA: TGTGCCAGCAGCAGAGGGGGCAGTGGTTACACTGAAGCTTTCTTT. It yields the protein CASSRGGSGYTEAFF.

This clonotype appeared a few times. The chain employs TRBV9 and TRBJ2-3; a possible D gene is TRBD2 (6 bases). Germline V lookup: CDR1 SGDLS, CDR2 YYNGEE. There are 15 residues in the CDR3. V lost 5 bases and J 0 bases, leaving 13 bases between the germline ends. In DNA form, the CDR3 reads TGTGCCAGCAGTCCCGCGGGGTTAAGCACAGATACGCAGTATTTT. It codes for CASSPAGLSTDTQYF.

This clonotype has a count of ten or more. The chain carries TRBV7-9 and TRBJ1-2, with 8 bases identical to TRBD1. The CDR3 extends over 14 amino acids. Germline V gives CDR1 SEHNR, CDR2 FQNEAQ (reference sequence). Germline trimming cut 5 bases from V and 7 bases from J; bases unmatched to any gene: 9. The CDR3 reads CASSTTGASGGYTF. In DNA, the CDR3 is TGTGCCAGCAGCACGACAGGGGCTTCGGGTGGCTACACCTTC. Complete variable domain (other parts from reference TRBV7-9 and TRBJ1-2): DTGVSQNPRHKITKRGQNVTFRCDPISEHNRLYWYRQTLGQGPEFLTYFQNEAQLEKSRLLSDRFSAERPKGSFSTLEIQRTEQGDSAMYLCASSTTGASGGYTFGSGTRLTVV.

A few counts support this clonotype. J is TRBJ2-7 and V is TRBV24-1, with no clear D. This CDR3 comprises 12 residues. Germline values: CDR1 KGHDR, CDR2 SFDVKD. Trimming shortened V by 5 bases and J by 2 bases, and 6 bases separated the two germline ends. CDR3 sequence (DNA): TGTGCCACCAGTGGGGGTACCTACGAGCAGTACTTC. Translated: CATSGGTYEQYF.

J is TRBJ2-7 and V is TRBV5-1; 9 bases align to TRBD2. Trimming at V came to 0 bases and at J to 5 bases, leaving 9 bases not matched to a gene. This CDR3 contains 16 residues. From germline, CDR1 is SGHRS and CDR2 YFSETQ. CDR3 coding DNA: TGCGCCAGCAGCTTGGTCGCCAGCGGGGGGTCCCACGAGCAGTACTTC. This translates into CASSLVASGGSHEQYF.

This clonotype was counted a few times. The chain carries TRBV12-5 and TRBJ1-2; 9 bases fit TRBD1. Germline lookup yields CDR1 LGHNT and CDR2 FRNRAP. This CDR3 contains 16 residues. The V gene end was trimmed by 5 bases and the J gene end by 4 bases; junction bases not matched to a gene: 11. CDR3 protein: CASGGLKDRGIYGYTF. As DNA, the CDR3 is TGTGCTAGTGGTGGGCTTAAGGACAGGGGAATCTATGGCTACACCTTC. Drawing the rest from reference TRBV12-5 and TRBJ1-2, the complete variable domain is DARVTQTPRHKVTEMGQEVTMRCQPILGHNTVFWYRQTMMQGLELLAYFRNRAPLDDSGMPKDRFSAEMPDATLATLKIQPSEPRDSAVYFCASGGLKDRGIYGYTFGSGTRLTVV.

The chain couples TRBV11-2 to TRBJ1-1, with D possibly TRBD1 on 5 matching bases. The V gene's germline CDR1 is SGHAT and CDR2 FQNNGV. V was shortened by 5 bases and J by 2 bases, with 21 bases between the two germline ends. The CDR3 sequence is 17 residues long. CDR3 amino acids: CASSLGPPRTRNTEAFF. Here the CDR3 DNA reads TGTGCCAGCAGCCTGGGGCCCCCCCGGACCCGTAACACTGAAGCTTTCTTT.

The rearrangement uses TRBV20-1 and TRBJ2-1; 10 bases are shared with TRBD2. This CDR3 region has 14 residues. From germline, CDR1 is DFQATT and CDR2 SNEGSKA (reference sequence). The junction had 6 bases not matched to a gene; V was cut back by 3 bases and J by 7 bases. CDR3 sequence (DNA): TGCAGTGCTAGGGCCGCTAGCGGGAGAAATGAGCAGTTCTTC. This translates into CSARAASGRNEQFF.

This clonotype was seen many times. CDR3 bases: TGTGCCAGCTCCCTCAGCGGGAGTTTCAATGAGCAGTTCTTC. Translating gives CASSLSGSFNEQFF. The V and J genes are TRBV12-3 or TRBV12-4 and TRBJ2-1; 8 bases agree with TRBD2. The CDR3 runs to 14 residues. V lost 8 bases, J lost 6 bases, and 9 bases stayed unmatched.

This clonotype was detected only a few times. The chain links TRBV6-5 to TRBJ2-1, with 15 bases lining up with TRBD2. This CDR3 spans 16 amino acids. Per germline, CDR1 MNHEY and CDR2 SVGAGI. With V trimmed by 2 bases and J by 6 bases, 2 bases remained unmatched. In DNA, the CDR3 is TGTGCCAGCAGTTACGAGGGACTAGCGGGAGGCAATGAGCAGTTCTTC. It is translated as CASSYEGLAGGNEQFF.

This clonotype was detected many times. V usage is TRBV28 and J usage is TRBJ2-7; TRBD2 aligns across 7 bases. Germline CDR1 reads MDHEN; CDR2 reads SYDVKM. The V segment lost 6 bases and the J segment 4 bases; nucleotides outside the gene matches: 12. This CDR3 comprises 15 residues. CDR3 residues: CASRLPGGGNYEQYF. The CDR3 DNA reads as TGTGCCAGCAGGTTACCTGGGGGGGGAAATTACGAGCAGTACTTC.